Listed below are T cell receptor beta chains from one sample, sequenced in a study of shared clonotypes between healthy human individuals. Here immunoSEQ multiplex PCR was the method, and the copy in TCRdb shows in-frame clones only, minus some. Of approximately 82,000 clones detected, about 64% appear once; the ten largest clones hold roughly 49%. The source material was memory CD8+ T cells sorted from blood. Receptors originate from a man in his thirties or forties in good health. Both conserved end residues are part of each CDR3. D genes are given only for firm matches. A row's size may be missing; if present it is once, few, many or a size class.

DNA	CDR3	J	V	D	size
TGTGCCACCAGCAGGTTCAGGGGAGTGACTAATGAAAAACTGTTTTTT	CATSRFRGVTNEKLFF	TRBJ1-4	TRBV15	-	-
TGTGCCAGTAGCAGGACTGGCTACGATACGCAGTATTTT	CASSRTGYDTQYF	TRBJ2-3	TRBV19	-	-
TGTGCCAGCAGTTTCGGTATCTCTGGCTACACCTTC	CASSFGISGYTF	TRBJ1-2	TRBV28	-	few
TGTGCCAGCAGTCCGTACACCGGGGAGCTGTTTTTT	CASSPYTGELFF	TRBJ2-2	TRBV27	-	medium-sized
TGCAGTGCTCCTTACATCGTTACGCAGTATTTT	CSAPYIVTQYF	TRBJ2-3	TRBV20-1	-	-
TGTGCCAGCAGTTGGGGAGCGGGAACGAACACCGGGGAGCTGTTTTTT	CASSWGAGTNTGELFF	TRBJ2-2	TRBV6-5	TRBD2	-
TGTGCCAGCAGTCTGGGACAGGGTAGAACCCAGTACTTC	CASSLGQGRTQYF	TRBJ2-5	TRBV27	TRBD1	-
TGTGCCAGCAGTTATAGCTACGAGCAGTACTTC	CASSYSYEQYF	TRBJ2-7	TRBV2	-	few
TGTGCCAGCAGCTTAGAAGCGGGAGGAGGGGAGCTGTTTTTT	CASSLEAGGGELFF	TRBJ2-2	TRBV7-9	TRBD2	-
TGTGCCTGGAGTTTGGGACAACTTAGCAATCAGCCCCAGCATTTT	CAWSLGQLSNQPQHF	TRBJ1-5	TRBV30	-	-